This is a list of T cell receptor beta chains from one sample in a study of cytomegalovirus exposure and HLA in healthy donors. TCRdb's copy holds only in-frame clones and misses some; the assay was immunoSEQ multiplex PCR. The sample contains 150,000 to 180,000 clones, about 80% of which appear only once. Material: PBMCs. Receptor source: a woman between 40 and 50 years old in good health and CMV-seronegative. The CDR3 runs from the conserved cysteine through the conserved F or W. The D gene is left open where the match is weak. A row's size may be missing; if present it is once, few, many or a size class.

j_call: TRBJ2-1
clone_size: few
d_call: TRBD2
v_call: TRBV10-3
cdr3_aa: CAIKASGRPSSYNEQFF
cdr3_nt: TGTGCCATCAAGGCTAGCGGGAGGCCGAGCTCCTACAATGAGCAGTTCTTC

j_call: TRBJ2-3
clone_size: few
d_call: TRBD2
v_call: TRBV5-1
cdr3_aa: CASSLLANQDTDTQYF
cdr3_nt: TGCGCCAGCAGCTTACTAGCGAATCAAGACACAGATACGCAGTATTTT

j_call: TRBJ2-3
clone_size: -
d_call: -
v_call: TRBV9
cdr3_aa: CASSVQVREDTQYF
cdr3_nt: TGTGCCAGCAGCGTTCAAGTGAGGGAAGATACGCAGTATTTT

j_call: TRBJ2-3
clone_size: few
d_call: -
v_call: TRBV5-1
cdr3_aa: CASSLAGTLTDTQYF
cdr3_nt: TGCGCCAGCAGCTTGGCGGGGACTCTCACAGATACGCAGTATTTT

j_call: TRBJ2-3
clone_size: -
d_call: -
v_call: TRBV9
cdr3_aa: CASSVGSTPIVRTQYF
cdr3_nt: TGTGCCAGCAGCGTAGGTAGTACACCTATTGTGAGGACGCAGTATTTT

j_call: TRBJ2-1
clone_size: -
d_call: TRBD1
v_call: TRBV28
cdr3_aa: CATFGTDRVRSYNEQFF
cdr3_nt: TGTGCCACCTTTGGTACGGACAGGGTTAGGTCCTACAATGAGCAGTTCTTC

j_call: TRBJ1-1
clone_size: -
d_call: TRBD1
v_call: TRBV18
cdr3_aa: CASSSNLGQGTMNTEAFF
cdr3_nt: TGTGCCAGCTCATCTAACCTCGGACAGGGGACCATGAACACTGAAGCTTTCTTT

j_call: TRBJ1-1
clone_size: -
d_call: -
v_call: TRBV5-4
cdr3_aa: CASSVEGQEAFF
cdr3_nt: TGTGCCAGCAGCGTCGAGGGACAAGAAGCTTTCTTT

j_call: TRBJ1-3
clone_size: -
d_call: -
v_call: TRBV4-1
cdr3_aa: CASSQARTAGNTIYF
cdr3_nt: TGCGCCAGCAGCCAAGCTCGGACAGCTGGAAACACCATATATTTT

j_call: TRBJ1-3
clone_size: -
d_call: -
v_call: TRBV6-1
cdr3_aa: CASSEPGQGGNTIYF
cdr3_nt: TGTGCCAGCAGTGAACCGGGGCAGGGGGGAAACACCATATATTTT

j_call: TRBJ1-5
clone_size: -
d_call: -
v_call: TRBV18
cdr3_aa: CASSPRRAGDQPQHF
cdr3_nt: TGTGCCAGCTCACCGCGTAGGGCGGGGGATCAGCCCCAGCATTTT

j_call: TRBJ2-7
clone_size: once
d_call: -
v_call: TRBV28
cdr3_aa: CASNANYEQYF
cdr3_nt: TGTGCCAGCAACGCTAACTACGAGCAGTACTTC

j_call: TRBJ1-1
clone_size: -
d_call: TRBD1
v_call: TRBV7-9
cdr3_aa: CASSEGQGLRAFF
cdr3_nt: TGTGCCAGCAGCGAGGGACAGGGCCTCCGAGCTTTCTTT

j_call: TRBJ2-7
clone_size: -
d_call: -
v_call: TRBV2
cdr3_aa: CASSEATVESEQYF
cdr3_nt: TGTGCCAGCAGTGAAGCAACGGTGGAGAGCGAGCAGTACTTC

j_call: TRBJ2-7
clone_size: once
d_call: -
v_call: TRBV5-6
cdr3_aa: CASSVVSSEQYF
cdr3_nt: TGTGCCAGCAGCGTGGTTTCTAGCGAGCAGTACTTC

j_call: TRBJ2-3
clone_size: -
d_call: TRBD1
v_call: TRBV5-5
cdr3_aa: CASSLAVRQGTTDTQYF
cdr3_nt: TGTGCCAGCAGCTTGGCCGTGAGACAGGGAACCACAGATACGCAGTATTTT

j_call: TRBJ1-4
clone_size: -
d_call: TRBD1
v_call: TRBV7-6
cdr3_aa: CASSLVDRALGEKLFF
cdr3_nt: TGTGCCAGCAGCTTAGTAGACAGGGCTCTAGGGGAAAAACTGTTTTTT

j_call: TRBJ1-2
clone_size: -
d_call: -
v_call: TRBV5-1
cdr3_aa: CASSFLSTGGYGYTF
cdr3_nt: TGCGCCAGCAGCTTTCTCTCGACAGGAGGCTATGGCTACACCTTC

j_call: TRBJ2-7
clone_size: -
d_call: -
v_call: TRBV28
cdr3_aa: CASSRRGGGHEQYF
cdr3_nt: TGTGCCAGCAGCCGAAGGGGGGGAGGGCACGAGCAGTACTTC